The next 3 T cell receptor beta chains were all read from a single sample in a study of cytomegalovirus exposure and HLA in healthy donors. PCR employed 60 Vbeta and 13 Jbeta primers. Sequencing used immunoSEQ multiplex PCR; TCRdb keeps in-frame clones, though not all of them. The table has approximately 170,000 clones, under 80% seen once. Sequencing was done on a sample of PBMCs. All receptors derive from a female donor in good health and CMV-seronegative.

The chain recombines TRBV30 with TRBJ2-5; TRBD1 is a possible D gene (6 bases). V was pared by 0 bases and J by 5 bases, with 10 bases between. Germline CDR1 GTSNPN, CDR2 SVGIG (reference sequence). The CDR3 runs to 13 residues. The CDR3 is CAWSVQGKETQYF. The CDR3 DNA follows: TGTGCCTGGAGTGTACAGGGAAAGGAGACCCAGTACTTC.

This chain joins TRBV5-5 and TRBJ2-2; D is undetermined. Germline V CDR1 and CDR2: SGHKS, YYEKEE (reference sequence). V lost 2 bases, J lost 7 bases, and 15 bases lay in between. There are 15 residues in the CDR3. CDR3 DNA sequence: TGTGCCAGCAGCTTCAGGCAGGCCTCGTTCGGGGAGCTGTTTTTT. Its translation is CASSFRQASFGELFF.

Only a few counts were recorded for this clone. CDR3 bases: TGTGCCAGCACGGGGACTCCCGGCACTGAAGCTTTCTTT. It is translated as CASTGTPGTEAFF. V usage is TRBV2 and J usage is TRBJ1-1, with a possible D match to TRBD1 (5 bases). There are 13 residues in the CDR3. The V and J ends lost 7 bases and 4 bases respectively, with 13 bases between them. Germline CDR1 and CDR2: SNHLY and FYNNEI.